Each of the 16 T cell receptor beta chains below was sequenced from the same sample in a study of blood T cell repertoires in COVID-19. The table came from immunoSEQ multiplex PCR; TCRdb's copy has only in-frame clones and leaves some out. The repertoire holds 150,000 to 200,000 clones, with approximately 89% as singletons. The sample comprised peripheral blood. The receptor set was obtained from a man aged 35 to 55 with active or convalescent COVID-19.

The gene calls are TRBV23-1 and TRBJ2-3, with no clear D. TRBV23-1 is an ORF, and what it does is uncertain. CDR3 length equals 11 residues. V lost 0 bases to trimming and J lost 13 bases, with 8 bases between them. The CDR3 here is CASSQSGREYF. The CDR3 coding sequence is TGCGCCAGCAGTCAATCTGGCCGGGAGTATTTT.

The chain's CDR3 is CASSLTGDRNEKLFF. In nucleotides, the CDR3 is TGTGCCAGCAGCTTAACGGGAGATCGGAATGAAAAACTGTTTTTT. V usage is TRBV7-2 and J usage is TRBJ1-4; unclear D gene. Germline V gene sequence: CDR1 SGHTA, CDR2 FQGNSA. V was trimmed by 2 bases and J by 5 bases, leaving 12 bases between them. CDR3 length: 15 amino acids.

The V call is TRBV6-5, the J call TRBJ1-5; tentatively, D is TRBD1 (6 bases). Germline V gene data show CDR1 as MNHEY and CDR2 as SVGAGI. The V and J ends lost 6 bases and 3 bases respectively, with 12 bases between them. The CDR3 is 14 residues long. CDR3 in DNA: TGTGCCAGCAGACAACAGGGACCCAATCAGCCCCAGCATTTT. Protein sequence: CASRQQGPNQPQHF.

This clone appeared once. The rearrangement links TRBV2 to TRBJ1-2; tentative D call: TRBD1 (5 bases). Trimming pared 2 bases from V and 8 bases from J, leaving 12 bases between. The CDR3 extends over 13 amino acids. The germline V gene encodes CDR1 SNHLY and CDR2 FYNNEI. The CDR3 reads CASSEPTVNGYTF. In nucleotides, the CDR3 is TGTGCCAGCAGTGAACCGACAGTTAACGGCTACACCTTC.

The V call is TRBV3-1 (or the pseudogene TRBV3-2), the J call TRBJ1-1, with D possibly matching TRBD1 (5 bases). The CDR3 is 13 amino acids. CDR1 LGHDT and CDR2 YNNKEL come from the germline V gene (reference sequence). The V end was cut by 6 bases, the J end by 1 base, with 9 bases between. The CDR3 is CASSRTSNTEAFF. In DNA form, the CDR3 reads TGTGCCAGCAGTCGGACATCGAACACTGAAGCTTTCTTT.

This clone was observed a handful of times. The chain combines TRBV18 with TRBJ1-3; TRBD1 agrees at 8 bases. V lost 5 bases to trimming and J lost 4 bases; unmatched junction nucleotides: 7. Germline V gene sequence: CDR1 KGHSH, CDR2 LQKENI. The CDR3 is 15 residues long. The CDR3 protein is CASSARQGKGNTIYF. CDR3 nucleotide sequence: TGTGCCAGCTCAGCAAGACAGGGGAAAGGAAACACCATATATTTT.

V gene TRBV19 combines with J gene TRBJ1-2, with TRBD1 identical over 8 bases. J lost 5 bases, V lost 4 bases, and 9 bases had no gene match. The CDR3 extends over 15 amino acids. CDR1 is LNHDA, CDR2 SQIVND, per germline (reference sequence). The DNA of the CDR3 is TGTGCCAGTAGTAAACCGGGACAGGTCTCTTATGGCTACACCTTC. Protein sequence: CASSKPGQVSYGYTF. Supplemented by reference TRBV19 and TRBJ1-2, the full variable domain reads DGGITQSPKYLFRKEGQNVTLSCEQNLNHDAMYWYRQDPGQGLRLIYYSQIVNDFQKGDIAEGYSVSREKKESFPLTVTSAQKNPTAFYLCASSKPGQVSYGYTFGSGTRLTVV.

This clone was observed once. The chain joins TRBV5-1 to TRBJ2-5, with D possibly matching TRBD2 (5 bases). The CDR3 length is 12 residues. The germline V and J ends were trimmed by 0 bases and 6 bases, with 6 bases remaining between them. In germline, CDR1 is SGHRS, CDR2 YFSETQ. The CDR3: CASSLAGKTQYF. The CDR3 DNA follows: TGCGCCAGCAGCTTGGCCGGGAAGACCCAGTACTTC.

The chain employs TRBV6-4 and TRBJ2-1; a possible D gene is TRBD1 (6 bases). Trimming took 5 bases from V and 4 from J, leaving 12 bases between them. In germline, CDR1 is MRHNA, CDR2 SNTAGT. The CDR3 extends over 14 amino acids. CDR3 protein: CASSPQGQYNEQFF. In DNA form, the CDR3 reads TGTGCCAGCAGTCCCCAGGGACAATACAATGAGCAGTTCTTC.

V is TRBV9 and J is TRBJ2-2; D ambiguous. V was clipped by 0 bases and J by 6 bases, with 21 bases between them. Germline CDR1 and CDR2: SGDLS and YYNGEE. CDR3 length: 18 amino acids. This CDR3 reads CASSVGPAGLTGAGELFF. In DNA, the CDR3 is TGTGCCAGCAGCGTAGGTCCCGCCGGTCTAACGGGTGCCGGGGAGCTGTTTTTT.

V and J are TRBV10-3 and TRBJ1-1; D unclear. Germline-derived CDR1 and CDR2 are ENHRY and SYGVKD. V lost 6 bases and J lost 3, with 8 bases in between. The length of the CDR3 is 12 residues. CDR3 coding DNA: TGTGCCATCAGCCGGGATTACACTGAAGCTTTCTTT. This sequence encodes CAISRDYTEAFF.

V is TRBV30 and J is TRBJ2-6; no reliable D call. Trimming removed 4 bases at V and 1 base at J, with 5 bases between. The V gene's germline CDR1 is GTSNPN and CDR2 SVGIG (reference sequence). This CDR3 has 13 residues. The DNA for the CDR3 is TGTGCCTGGATCCTTTCTGGGGCCAACGTCCTGACTTTC. Translated, it gives CAWILSGANVLTF.

The V call is TRBV6-5, the J call TRBJ1-1, with D hard to call. Trimming took off 0 bases at V and 1 base at J, with 9 bases between the two ends. Germline values: CDR1 MNHEY, CDR2 SVGAGI. The CDR3 is 15 residues long. Here the CDR3 DNA reads TGTGCCAGCAGTTACTCGACCGGGGAGAACACTGAAGCTTTCTTT. Amino acids: CASSYSTGENTEAFF.

A single count supports this clone. This rearrangement joins TRBV29-1 to TRBJ2-7; possibly TRBD2 for D (5 bases). The CDR3 is 14 residues long. V lost 0 bases and J lost 9, with 18 bases in between. From germline, CDR1 is SQVTM and CDR2 ANQGSEA. The CDR3 DNA reads as TGCAGCGTTGAAGATCGGCGCTACGAAGGAGGGCAGTACTTC. It specifies CSVEDRRYEGGQYF.

V usage is TRBV19 and J usage is TRBJ1-1; TRBD1 matches at 8 bases. V lost 5 bases and J lost 0; bases outside the gene matches: 2. CDR1 LNHDA and CDR2 SQIVND come from the germline V gene (reference sequence). The CDR3 consists of 14 residues. CDR3 sequence: CASSWTGMNTEAFF. CDR3 DNA: TGTGCCAGTAGTTGGACAGGGATGAACACTGAAGCTTTCTTT.

This chain connects TRBV14 to TRBJ1-2; 8 nucleotides match TRBD1. CDR1 is SGHDN and CDR2 is FVKESK in the germline V gene. V lost 4 bases, J lost 0 bases, and 1 base stayed unmatched. The CDR3 spans 14 residues. The CDR3 spells CASSPTGANYGYTF. CDR3 in DNA: TGTGCCAGCAGCCCGACAGGGGCTAACTATGGCTACACCTTC. Based on the CDR3 plus reference TRBV14 and TRBJ1-2, the full variable domain is EAGVTQFPSHSVIEKGQTVTLRCDPISGHDNLYWYRRVMGKEIKFLLHFVKESKQDESGMPNNRFLAERTGGTYSTLKVQPAELEDSGVYFCASSPTGANYGYTFGSGTRLTVV.